This entry describes one T cell receptor beta chain. Its antigen is unidentified. TCRdb called the 5' RACE reads again in MiXCR, with one record for every CDR3 protein. The sample records around 480,000 distinct CDR3 sequences, more than 15% being singletons. The sample is drawn from a study of CD8 T cells in ankylosing spondylitis. Study observations and caveats: What seemed typical of ankylosing spondylitis blood was a TCR beta motif built from 8 or 9 highly homologous variants.

V lost 5 bases to trimming and J lost 8 bases; unmatched junction nucleotides: 9. CDR3 length equals 14 residues. Germline-derived CDR1 and CDR2 are MNHNS and SASEGT. The sequenced sample consisted of blood, either unsorted or a sorted T cell fraction (not recorded which). The sequence was collected from a male donor with ankylosing spondylitis. V gene TRBV6-1 combines with J gene TRBJ2-1; TRBD2 matches 7 bases. The CDR3 DNA sequence: TGTGCCAGCAGTAGCCTAGGGACTACTCATGAGCAGTTCTTC. Protein: CASSSLGTTHEQFF.